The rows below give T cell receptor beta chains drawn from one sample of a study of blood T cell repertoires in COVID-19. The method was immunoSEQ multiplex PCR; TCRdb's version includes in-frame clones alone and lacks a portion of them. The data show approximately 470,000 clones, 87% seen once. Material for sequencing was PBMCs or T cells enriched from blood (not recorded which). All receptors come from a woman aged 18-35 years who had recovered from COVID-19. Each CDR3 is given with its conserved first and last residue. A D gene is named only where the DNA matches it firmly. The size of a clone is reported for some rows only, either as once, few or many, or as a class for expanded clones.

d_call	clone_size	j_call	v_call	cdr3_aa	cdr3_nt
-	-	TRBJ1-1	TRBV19	CASRKYSGDTEAFF	TGTGCCAGTAGGAAGTACAGCGGGGACACTGAAGCTTTCTTT
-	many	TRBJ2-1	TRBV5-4	CASSLERKQFF	TGTGCCAGCAGCTTGGAGCGGAAGCAGTTCTTC
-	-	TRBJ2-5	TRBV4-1	CASSQGVVETQYF	TGCGCCAGCAGCCAAGGAGTGGTGGAGACCCAGTACTTC
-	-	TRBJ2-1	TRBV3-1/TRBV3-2	CASSPPRGAHNEQFF	TGTGCCAGCAGCCCCCCCAGGGGTGCTCACAATGAGCAGTTCTTC
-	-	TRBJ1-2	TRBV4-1	CASSQDREGQVYGYTF	TGCGCCAGCAGCCAAGACCGCGAGGGTCAAGTTTATGGCTACACCTTC
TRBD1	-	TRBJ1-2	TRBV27	CASSKSGTGIDYTF	TGTGCCAGCAGTAAATCCGGGACAGGCATCGACTACACCTTC
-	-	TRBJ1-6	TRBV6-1	CASSEYPGSYNSPLHF	TGTGCCAGCAGTGAATACCCAGGGTCCTATAATTCACCCCTCCACTTT
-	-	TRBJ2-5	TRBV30	CAWSSFPGRGTQYF	TGTGCCTGGAGTTCTTTCCCGGGCCGGGGGACCCAGTACTTC
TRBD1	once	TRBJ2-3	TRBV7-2	CASSFGQGADTQYF	TGTGCCAGCAGCTTTGGACAGGGTGCAGATACGCAGTATTTT
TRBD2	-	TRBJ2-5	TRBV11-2	CASSSKRWVSGGTKETQYF	TGTGCCAGCAGCTCCAAGCGTTGGGTTAGCGGGGGAACAAAAGAGACCCAGTACTTC
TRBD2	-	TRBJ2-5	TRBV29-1	CSAGLLETQYF	TGCAGCGCGGGACTACTAGAGACCCAGTACTTC
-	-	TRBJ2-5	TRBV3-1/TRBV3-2	CASSRKGGETQYF	TGTGCCAGCAGCCGAAAGGGGGGGGAGACCCAGTACTTC
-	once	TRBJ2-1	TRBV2	CASKYGLLSSYNEQFF	TGTGCCAGCAAATATGGGCTCTTGAGCTCCTACAATGAGCAGTTCTTC
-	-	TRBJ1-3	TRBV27	CASSSKGTGNTIYF	TGTGCCAGCAGTTCGAAGGGGACTGGAAACACCATATATTTT
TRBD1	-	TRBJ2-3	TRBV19	CASSTRTGNVASTDTQYF	TGTGCCAGTAGTACCCGGACAGGGAATGTAGCTAGCACAGATACGCAGTATTTT
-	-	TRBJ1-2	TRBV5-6	CATQGGGYGRYTF	TGTGCCACCCAGGGAGGGGGATATGGACGTTACACCTTC
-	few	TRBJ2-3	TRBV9	CASSYTDLLTDTQYF	TGTGCCAGCAGCTACACCGATCTGCTCACAGATACGCAGTATTTT
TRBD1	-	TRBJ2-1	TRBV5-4	CASSLGQGPYNEQFF	TGTGCCAGCAGCCTGGGACAGGGCCCCTACAATGAGCAGTTCTTC
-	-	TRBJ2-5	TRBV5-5	CASSPDSQETQYF	TGTGCCAGCAGCCCAGACAGCCAAGAGACCCAGTACTTC
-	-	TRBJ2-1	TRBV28	CASSFRGTTYNEQFF	TGTGCCAGCAGTTTCCGAGGCACGACCTACAATGAGCAGTTCTTC
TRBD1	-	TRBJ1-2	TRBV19	CASSIYGDRGFYGYTF	TGTGCCAGTAGTATCTATGGAGACAGGGGGTTCTATGGCTACACCTTC
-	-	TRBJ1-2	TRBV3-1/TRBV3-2	CASSRAGAGVNYGYTF	TGTGCCAGCAGCCGGGCGGGAGCGGGCGTGAACTATGGCTACACCTTC
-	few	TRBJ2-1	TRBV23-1	CASVSTWRGHFSYNEQFF	TGCGCCAGCGTGTCAACGTGGCGGGGGCATTTTTCCTACAATGAGCAGTTCTTC
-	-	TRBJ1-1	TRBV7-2	CASTVGGRRVANTEAFF	TGTGCCAGCACCGTGGGGGGACGAAGGGTCGCAAACACTGAAGCTTTCTTT
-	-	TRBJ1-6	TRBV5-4	CASSDPGQTNSPLHF	TGTGCCAGCTCGGACCCCGGACAGACTAATTCACCCCTCCACTTT
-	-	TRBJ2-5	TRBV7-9	CASSLGGDPRETQYF	TGTGCCAGCAGCTTAGGCGGGGACCCCCGAGAGACCCAGTACTTC
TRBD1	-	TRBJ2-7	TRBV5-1	CASSLTGGLPEQYF	TGCGCCAGCAGCTTGACAGGGGGCTTACCCGAGCAGTACTTC
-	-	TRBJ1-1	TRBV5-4	CASSPVGGNLNTEAFF	TGTGCCAGCAGCCCGGTAGGCGGAAACCTGAACACTGAAGCTTTCTTT
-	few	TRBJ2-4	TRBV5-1	CASSLIGAKNIQYF	TGCGCCAGCAGCTTGATCGGGGCCAAAAACATTCAGTACTTC
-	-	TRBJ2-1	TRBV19	CASSIEFSETPSEQFF	TGTGCCAGTAGTATAGAGTTTTCCGAAACTCCTTCCGAGCAGTTCTTC
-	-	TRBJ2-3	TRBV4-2	CASSLLTLPAGGRPDTQYF	TGTGCCAGCAGCCTCCTAACCCTCCCGGCGGGCGGCCGCCCGGATACGCAGTATTTT
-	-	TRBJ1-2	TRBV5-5	CASSLALTARYGYTF	TGTGCCAGCAGCTTGGCATTGACAGCACGCTATGGCTACACCTTC
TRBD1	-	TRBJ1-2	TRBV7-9	CASSSVDRVPRNYGYTF	TGTGCCAGCAGCTCCGTAGACAGGGTGCCTCGCAACTATGGCTACACCTTC
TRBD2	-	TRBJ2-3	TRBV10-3	CAIRSGGRTDTQYF	TGTGCCATCCGGAGCGGGGGACGCACAGATACGCAGTATTTT
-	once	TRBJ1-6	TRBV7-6	CASSSSRDKENSPLHF	TGTGCCAGCAGCTCAAGCCGGGACAAGGAGAATTCACCCCTCCACTTT
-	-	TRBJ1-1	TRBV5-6	CASSADSATGLSTEAFF	TGTGCCAGCAGCGCCGACTCAGCAACAGGGTTGAGCACTGAAGCTTTCTTT
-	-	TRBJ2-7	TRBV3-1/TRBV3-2	CASSYTGRSTLGQYF	TGTGCCAGCAGCTATACAGGGAGAAGTACCCTAGGGCAGTACTTC
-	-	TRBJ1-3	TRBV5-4	CASSLDRAPGNTIYF	TGTGCCAGCAGCTTGGACAGGGCGCCTGGAAACACCATATATTTT
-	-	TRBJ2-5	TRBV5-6	CASSSGKGGYQETQYF	TGTGCCAGCAGCTCAGGGAAAGGTGGTTACCAAGAGACCCAGTACTTC
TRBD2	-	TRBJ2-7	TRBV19	CASSSRTSGGTYEQYF	TGTGCCAGTAGTAGCCGGACTAGCGGGGGTACCTACGAGCAGTACTTC
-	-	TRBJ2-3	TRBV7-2	CASSLGGSADTQYF	TGTGCCAGCAGCTTAGGAGGGAGCGCAGATACGCAGTATTTT
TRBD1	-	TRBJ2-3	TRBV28	CASSLLVGDRGRSTDTQYF	TGTGCCAGCAGTTTGTTAGTTGGGGACAGGGGGCGAAGCACAGATACGCAGTATTTT
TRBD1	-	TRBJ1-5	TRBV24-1	CATSEQGSSNQPQHF	TGTGCCACCAGTGAACAGGGGTCTAGCAATCAGCCCCAGCATTTT
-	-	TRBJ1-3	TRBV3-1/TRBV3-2	CASSQGHFSGNTIYF	TGTGCCAGCAGCCAGGGACACTTCTCTGGAAACACCATATATTTT
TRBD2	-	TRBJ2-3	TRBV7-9	CASSFPGGGASPDTQYF	TGTGCCAGCAGCTTCCCCGGCGGGGGGGCGTCGCCAGATACGCAGTATTTT